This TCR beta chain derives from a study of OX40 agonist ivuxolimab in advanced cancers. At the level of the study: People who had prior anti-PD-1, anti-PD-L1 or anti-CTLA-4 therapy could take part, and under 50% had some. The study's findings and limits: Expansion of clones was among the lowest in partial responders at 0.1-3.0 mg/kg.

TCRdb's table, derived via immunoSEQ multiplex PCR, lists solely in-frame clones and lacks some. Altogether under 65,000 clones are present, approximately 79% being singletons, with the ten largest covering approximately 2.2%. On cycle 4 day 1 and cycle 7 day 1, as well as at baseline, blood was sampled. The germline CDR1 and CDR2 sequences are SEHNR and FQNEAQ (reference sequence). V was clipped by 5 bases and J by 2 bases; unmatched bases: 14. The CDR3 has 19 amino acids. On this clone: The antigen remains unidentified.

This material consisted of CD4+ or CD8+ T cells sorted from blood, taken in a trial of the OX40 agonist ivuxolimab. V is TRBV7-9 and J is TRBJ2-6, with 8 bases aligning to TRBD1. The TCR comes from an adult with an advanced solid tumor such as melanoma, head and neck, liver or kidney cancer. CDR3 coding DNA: TGTGCCAGCAGCCCCATGTCGGGCAGGGGGCGGACTGGGGCCAACGTCCTGACTTTC. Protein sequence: CASSPMSGRGRTGANVLTF.